This TCR beta chain was retrieved from a study of Ad26.COV2.S vaccination and SARS-CoV-2 variants. Germline V lookup: CDR1 SGHNT, CDR2 YYREEE (reference sequence). CDR3 length equals 13 residues. Trimming cost V 7 bases and J 4 bases; bases outside gene matches: 4. The treatment here: over 15 received Ad26.COV2.S at low or high dose, single or two shots; five or six received placebo; per-sample allocation not given. Collection of the samples took place on day 63 after the first injection of vaccine or placebo. Assay used: immunoSEQ multiplex PCR; TCRdb lists only in-frame clones, some missing. Altogether 350,000 to 450,000 clones are present, roughly 81% being singletons, with the ten largest covering about 3.3%.

The sequencing used peripheral blood, collected in a trial of Ad26.COV2.S vaccine versus placebo. This chain uses TRBV5-4 with TRBJ1-3, with 8 positions matching TRBD1. The sequence derives from a person aged 18-60 years who received the Ad26.COV2.S COVID-19 vaccine or a placebo. This CDR3 reads CASRTGSGNTIYF. For the CDR3, the DNA is TGTGCCAGCCGGACAGGGTCGGGAAACACCATATATTTT. Full variable domain (outside the CDR3, taken from reference TRBV5-4 and TRBJ1-3): ETGVTQSPTHLIKTRGQQVTLRCSSQSGHNTVSWYQQALGQGPQFIFQYYREEENGRGNFPPRFSGLQFPNYSSELNVNALELDDSALYLCASRTGSGNTIYFGEGSWLTVV.